The 2 T cell receptor beta chains below come from one sample, sequenced in a study of response to subunit inactivated influenza vaccine. TCRdb re-derived calls from the RT-PCR reads in MiXCR, one entry per CDR3 protein. The profile shows about 620,000 distinct CDR3 sequences, approximately 10% of them singletons. The data were also submitted as part of a second study, on T cells expressing NK-cell markers. As that study records: 5'RACE template switching with UMIs produced the TCR beta cDNA.

The specimen comprised PBMCs from blood, sampled on the day of vaccination. The receptors were gathered from a man in his fifties or sixties who received an inactivated influenza vaccine.

In nucleotides, the CDR3 is TGTGCCAGCAGTTTATATTCGACGAACACCGGGGAGCTGTTTTTT. It specifies CASSLYSTNTGELFF. The V and J genes are TRBV27 and TRBJ2-2; D remains unclear. V dropped 1 base and J dropped 0 bases, with 6 bases sitting between them. Germline V gene sequence: CDR1 MNHEY, CDR2 SMNVEV (reference sequence). The CDR3 totals 15 residues.

The chain employs TRBV7-2 and TRBJ1-1, with D tentatively TRBD1 (5 bases). Germline V lookup: CDR1 SGHTA, CDR2 FQGNSA. The V and J ends lost 5 bases and 5 bases respectively, with 15 bases between them. The CDR3 extends over 14 amino acids. CDR3 loop: CASSPDGRVTEAFF. CDR3 bases: TGTGCCAGCAGCCCGGATGGCAGGGTGACTGAAGCTTTCTTT.